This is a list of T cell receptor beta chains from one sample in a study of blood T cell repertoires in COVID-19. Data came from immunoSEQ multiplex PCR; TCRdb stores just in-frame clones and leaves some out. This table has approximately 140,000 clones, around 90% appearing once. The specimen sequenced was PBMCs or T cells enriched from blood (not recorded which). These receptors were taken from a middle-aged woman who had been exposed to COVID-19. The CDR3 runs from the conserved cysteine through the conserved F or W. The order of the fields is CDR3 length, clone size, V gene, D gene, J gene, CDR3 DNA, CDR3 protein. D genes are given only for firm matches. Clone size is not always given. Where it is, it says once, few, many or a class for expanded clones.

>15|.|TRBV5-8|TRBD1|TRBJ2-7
TGTGCCAGCAGCTTGGGAGGACAGGGCAAATACGAGCAGTACTTC
CASSLGGQGKYEQYF
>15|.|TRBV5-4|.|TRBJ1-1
TGTGCCAGCAGCTCTCGACAGGAGTCGAACACTGAAGCTTTCTTT
CASSSRQESNTEAFF
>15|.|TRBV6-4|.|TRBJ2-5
TGTGCCAGCAGTGTGGCGACACTGAATGGGGAGACCCAGTACTTC
CASSVATLNGETQYF
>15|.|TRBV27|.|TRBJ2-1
TGTGCCAGCAGTCCACTAGCGGCAGGGGGGGATGAGCAGTTCTTC
CASSPLAAGGDEQFF
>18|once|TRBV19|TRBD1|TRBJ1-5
TGTGCCAGTAGGCTCGGGACAGGGCGCCCGCCGGGCAATCAGCCCCAGCATTTT
CASRLGTGRPPGNQPQHF
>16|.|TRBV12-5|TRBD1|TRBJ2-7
TGTGCTAGTGGTTTGACCCCGGGACAGATCCTATACGAGCAGTACTTC
CASGLTPGQILYEQYF
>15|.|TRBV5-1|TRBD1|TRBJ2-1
TGCGCCAGCAGCCGGGGACAGGGAACCTACAATGAGCAGTTCTTC
CASSRGQGTYNEQFF
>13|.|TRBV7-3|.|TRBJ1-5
TGTGCCAGCAGCTTAAGTCTCAATCAGCCCCAGCATTTT
CASSLSLNQPQHF
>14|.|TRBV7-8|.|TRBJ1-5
TGTGCCAGCAGCTTCTCGGGGTCCAATCAGCCCCAGCATTTT
CASSFSGSNQPQHF
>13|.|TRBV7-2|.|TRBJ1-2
TGTGCCAGCGCCCACGACGGACTCTATGGCTACACCTTC
CASAHDGLYGYTF
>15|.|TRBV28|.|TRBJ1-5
TGTGCCAGCAGCCTTCTACCGGGGGGCAATCAGCCCCAGCATTTT
CASSLLPGGNQPQHF
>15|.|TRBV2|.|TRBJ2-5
TGTGCCAGCAGTGAACAGGGAACCAAGGGGGAGACCCAGTACTTC
CASSEQGTKGETQYF
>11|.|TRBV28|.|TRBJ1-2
TGTGCCAGCATGCGGGAGTATGGCTACACCTTC
CASMREYGYTF
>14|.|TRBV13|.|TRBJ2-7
TGTGCCAGCAGCTTAGGGGGTAGCTTCCCCGAGCAGTACTTC
CASSLGGSFPEQYF
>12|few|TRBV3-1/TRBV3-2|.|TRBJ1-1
TGTGCCAGCAGCCAGGGGGGAACTGAAGCTTTCTTT
CASSQGGTEAFF
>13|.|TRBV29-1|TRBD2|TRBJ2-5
TGCAGCGTCGAGGGAGGGACTAGGACGCCCCAGTACTTC
CSVEGGTRTPQYF
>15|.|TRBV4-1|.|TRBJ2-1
TGCGCCAGCAGCCAAGCAGGGGGGCCCTACAATGAGCAGTTCTTC
CASSQAGGPYNEQFF
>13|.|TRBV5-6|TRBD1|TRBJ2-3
TGTGCCAGCAGCCGGGACAGGGCGCATACGCAGTATTTT
CASSRDRAHTQYF
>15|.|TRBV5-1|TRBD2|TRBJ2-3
TGCGCCAGCACCGTGGGTAGCGGGTATACAGATACGCAGTATTTT
CASTVGSGYTDTQYF
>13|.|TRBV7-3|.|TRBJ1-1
TGTGCCAGCAGCTTAGGCAGGGAATCTGAAGCTTTCTTT
CASSLGRESEAFF
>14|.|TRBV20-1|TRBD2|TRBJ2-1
TGCAGTGCTAGTAGGGCTAGCGGGTACAATGAGCAGTTCTTC
CSASRASGYNEQFF
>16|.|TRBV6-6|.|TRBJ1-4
TGTGCCAGCACTCCCTGGGGCAATGGGGGGAATGAAAAACTGTTTTTT
CASTPWGNGGNEKLFF
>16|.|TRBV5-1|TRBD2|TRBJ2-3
TGCGCCAGCAGCCCGCTAGCGGGGGGGAGCACAGATACGCAGTATTTT
CASSPLAGGSTDTQYF
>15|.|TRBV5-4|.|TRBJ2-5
TGTGCCAGCAAGTACAGGGCTTTTAACCAAGAGACCCAGTACTTC
CASKYRAFNQETQYF
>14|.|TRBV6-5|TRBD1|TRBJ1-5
TGTGCCAGCACTAGGACAGGGGGCAATCAGCCCCAGCATTTT
CASTRTGGNQPQHF
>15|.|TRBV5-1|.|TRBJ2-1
TGCGCCAGCAGCTTAGGTCCAGGGGAACACAATGAGCAGTTCTTC
CASSLGPGEHNEQFF
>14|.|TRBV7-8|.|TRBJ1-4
TGTGCCAGCAGCCGAGCCGCAACTAATGAAAAACTGTTTTTT
CASSRAATNEKLFF
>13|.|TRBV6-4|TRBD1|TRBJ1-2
TGTGCCAGCAGCCCCGGGACAGGGCCGGTCTACACCTTC
CASSPGTGPVYTF
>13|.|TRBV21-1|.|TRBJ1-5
TGTGCCAGCAGCCCCCGAGTCGGTCAGCCCCAGCATTTT
CASSPRVGQPQHF
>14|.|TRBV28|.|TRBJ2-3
TGTGCCAGCAGTTCCGGACAGAGCACAGATACGCAGTATTTT
CASSSGQSTDTQYF
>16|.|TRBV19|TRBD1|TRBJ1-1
TGTGCCAGTAGTACGTTACAACGACAGGGGGCGGATGGCGCTTTCTTT
CASSTLQRQGADGAFF
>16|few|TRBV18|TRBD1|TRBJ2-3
TGTGCCAGCTCACGGACAGGGGGGTACGGCACAGATACGCAGTATTTT
CASSRTGGYGTDTQYF
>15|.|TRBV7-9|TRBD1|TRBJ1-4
TGTGCCAGCAGCTTATCAGGGGGCTATAATGAAAAACTGTTTTTT
CASSLSGGYNEKLFF
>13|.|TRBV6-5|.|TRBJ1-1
TGTGCCACCCTCGGACTCGCTGAAGCTGAAGCTTTCTTT
CATLGLAEAEAFF
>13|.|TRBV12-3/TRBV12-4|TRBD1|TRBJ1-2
TGTGCCAGCAGTCCACAGGGGGTAAATAGCTACACCTTC
CASSPQGVNSYTF
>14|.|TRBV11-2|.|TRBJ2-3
TGTGCCAGCAGCTTAGGCGGGGGCACAGATACGCAGTATTTT
CASSLGGGTDTQYF
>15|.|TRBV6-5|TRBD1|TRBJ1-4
TGTGCCAGCAGTTACTCTCGGACAGGGCGCGAAAAACTGTTTTTT
CASSYSRTGREKLFF
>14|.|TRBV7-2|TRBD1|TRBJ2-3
TGTGCCAGCAGGGGGACAGGGGGCACAGATACGCAGTATTTT
CASRGTGGTDTQYF
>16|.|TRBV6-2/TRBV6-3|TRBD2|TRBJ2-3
TGTGCCAGCAGCCCGGGACTAGCGGGAGGAGCGGATACGCAGTATTTT
CASSPGLAGGADTQYF
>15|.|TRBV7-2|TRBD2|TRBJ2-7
TGTGCCAGCAGCCGGACTAGCGGGAGCAGTTACGAGCAGTACTTC
CASSRTSGSSYEQYF
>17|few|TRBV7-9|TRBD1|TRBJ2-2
TGTGCCAGCAGCTTACCAGCAGGGGGCGCTCGGACCGGGGAGCTGTTTTTT
CASSLPAGGARTGELFF
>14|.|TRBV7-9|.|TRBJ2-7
TGTGCCAGCAGCTTAGGGCAGGTCTCCTACGAGCAGTACTTC
CASSLGQVSYEQYF
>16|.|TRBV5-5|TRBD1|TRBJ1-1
TGTGCCAGCAGCTTTCGGACAGGGGGCGGGATCACTGAAGCTTTCTTT
CASSFRTGGGITEAFF
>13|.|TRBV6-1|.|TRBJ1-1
TGTGCCAGCAGTGAGACGGGGAACACTGAAGCTTTCTTT
CASSETGNTEAFF
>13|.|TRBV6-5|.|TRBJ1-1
TGTGCCAGCAGCTACGGGAGGAACACTGAAGCTTTCTTT
CASSYGRNTEAFF
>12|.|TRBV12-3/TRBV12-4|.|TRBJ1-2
TGTGCCAGCAGTTCCCTTGCAGATGGCTACACCTTC
CASSSLADGYTF
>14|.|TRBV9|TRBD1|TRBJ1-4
TGTGCCAGCAGCGTCACAGGGGGACGGGAAAAACTGTTTTTT
CASSVTGGREKLFF
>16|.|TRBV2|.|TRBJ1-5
TGTGCCAGCAGTGGGGCGTGGGCGGAGGGCAATCAGCCCCAGCATTTT
CASSGAWAEGNQPQHF
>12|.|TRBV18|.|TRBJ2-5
TGTGCCAGCTCAGAAGGGAGGGAGACCCAGTACTTC
CASSEGRETQYF
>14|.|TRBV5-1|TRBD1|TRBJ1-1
TGCGCCAGCAGCTGGACAGGGGGGGACACTGAAGCTTTCTTT
CASSWTGGDTEAFF
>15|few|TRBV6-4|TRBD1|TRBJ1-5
TGTGCCAGCAGTGCCGGGACAGGGGATACTCAGCCCCAGCATTTT
CASSAGTGDTQPQHF
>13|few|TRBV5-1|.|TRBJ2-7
TGCGCCAGCAGCTTACAGGGATCCTACGAGCAGTACTTC
CASSLQGSYEQYF
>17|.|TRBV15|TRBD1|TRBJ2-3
TGTGCCACCAGCAGAGCTAGACCTACAGGGGGCTCAGATACGCAGTATTTT
CATSRARPTGGSDTQYF